The table lists the clone carrying this TCR beta chain with a few counts. This entry is derived from a study of T cells after yellow fever vaccination. Background on the study: With SMART-Seq v4 Ultra Low Input, the fractions containing low cell numbers were prepared.

In making TCR cDNA, 5'RACE template switching added a universal primer site and UMIs to it. MiXCR, run by TCRdb on the 5' RACE reads, gives a single entry per CDR3 protein. This table holds about 630,000 distinct CDR3 sequences, roughly an eighth found once. V shed 6 bases, J shed 4 bases, and the junction held 4 bases outside the gene matches. Germline assignment: CDR1 MNHEY and CDR2 SMNVEV (reference sequence). The CDR3 length is 13 residues. The sequence was obtained from a man aged 25 to 40 who received the YFV17D yellow fever vaccine. The chain joins TRBV27 to TRBJ2-7; 9 positions agree with TRBD1. This sample comprised PBMCs, obtained on the day of the yellow fever booster vaccination. As DNA, the CDR3 is TGTGCCAGCAGAGGGACAGGGAATTACGAGCAGTACTTC. Its protein is CASRGTGNYEQYF.